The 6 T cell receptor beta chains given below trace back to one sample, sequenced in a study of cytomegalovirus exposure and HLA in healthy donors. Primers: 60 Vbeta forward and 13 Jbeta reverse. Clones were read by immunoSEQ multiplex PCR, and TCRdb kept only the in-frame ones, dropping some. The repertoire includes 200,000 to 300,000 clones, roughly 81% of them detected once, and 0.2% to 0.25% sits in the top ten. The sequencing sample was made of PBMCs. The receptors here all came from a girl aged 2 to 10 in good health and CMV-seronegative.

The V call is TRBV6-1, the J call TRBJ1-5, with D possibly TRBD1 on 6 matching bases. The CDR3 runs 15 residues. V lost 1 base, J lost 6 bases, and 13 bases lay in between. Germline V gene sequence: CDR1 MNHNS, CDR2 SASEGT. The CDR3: CASSEGPRGSQPQHF. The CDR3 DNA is TGTGCCAGCAGTGAAGGGCCCAGGGGCTCTCAGCCCCAGCATTTT.

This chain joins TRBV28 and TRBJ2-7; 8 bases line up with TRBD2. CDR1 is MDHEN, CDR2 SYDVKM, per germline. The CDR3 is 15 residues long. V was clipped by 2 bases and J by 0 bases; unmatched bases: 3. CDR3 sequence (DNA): TGTGCCAGCAGTTTAGGAGCGGGGGTCTCCTACGAGCAGTACTTC. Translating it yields CASSLGAGVSYEQYF.

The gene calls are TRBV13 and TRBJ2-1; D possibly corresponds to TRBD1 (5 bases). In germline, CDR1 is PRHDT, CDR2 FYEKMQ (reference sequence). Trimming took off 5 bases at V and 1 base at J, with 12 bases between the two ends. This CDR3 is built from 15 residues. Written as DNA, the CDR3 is TGTGCCAGCAGCCTGGGGCTAGGGTCCTACAATGAGCAGTTCTTC. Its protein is CASSLGLGSYNEQFF. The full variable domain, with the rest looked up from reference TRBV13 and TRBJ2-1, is AAGVIQSPRHLIKEKRETATLKCYPIPRHDTVYWYQQGPGQDPQFLISFYEKMQSDKGSIPDRFSAQQFSDYHSELNMSSLELGDSALYFCASSLGLGSYNEQFFGPGTRLTVL.

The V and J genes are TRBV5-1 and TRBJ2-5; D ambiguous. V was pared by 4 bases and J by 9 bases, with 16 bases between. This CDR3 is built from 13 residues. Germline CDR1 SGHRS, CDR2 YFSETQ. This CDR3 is CASSETVDGAQYF. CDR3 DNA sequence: TGCGCCAGCAGCGAAACAGTCGACGGCGCCCAGTACTTC. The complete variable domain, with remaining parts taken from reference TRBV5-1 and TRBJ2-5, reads KAGVTQTPRYLIKTRGQQVTLSCSPISGHRSVSWYQQTPGQGLQFLFEYFSETQRNKGNFPGRFSGRQFSNSRSEMNVSTLELGDSALYLCASSETVDGAQYFGPGTRLLVL.

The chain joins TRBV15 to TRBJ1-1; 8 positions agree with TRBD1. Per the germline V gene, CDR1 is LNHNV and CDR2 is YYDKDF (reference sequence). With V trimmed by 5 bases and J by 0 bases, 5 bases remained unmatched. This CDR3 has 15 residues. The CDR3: CATSEDRALNTEAFF. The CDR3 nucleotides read TGTGCCACCAGCGAGGACAGGGCCTTGAACACTGAAGCTTTCTTT.

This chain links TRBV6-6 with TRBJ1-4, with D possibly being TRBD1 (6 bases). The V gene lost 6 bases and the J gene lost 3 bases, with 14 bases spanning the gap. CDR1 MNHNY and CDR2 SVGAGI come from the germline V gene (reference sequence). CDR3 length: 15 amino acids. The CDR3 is CASRRVGAANEKLFF. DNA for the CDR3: TGTGCCAGCAGACGGGTGGGGGCAGCTAATGAAAAACTGTTTTTT.